This record covers a single T cell receptor beta chain. The target antigen is unknown. The sample comes from a study of T-cell reconstitution after alpha-beta-depleted transplantation in children. Unique molecular identifiers were incorporated during preparation of the TCRbeta library. TCRdb re-called the PCR reads through MiXCR, storing one row per CDR3 protein. Altogether under 250,000 distinct CDR3 sequences are present, under 20% being singletons, with the ten largest covering 40% to 50%. The CDR3 is made up of 13 amino acids. The V and J ends lost 0 bases and 7 bases respectively, with 9 bases between them. Study-wide results and limits: After one year, T-cell counts and TCRbeta diversity mostly came from new T cells. After transplant, high TCRbeta diversity at day 60 in some patients arose from surviving recipient T cells and thymic progenitors. By about two months after transplant, alpha-beta T cells reportedly arose from several hundred graft clones that had expanded.

The chain carries TRBV12-3 or TRBV12-4 and TRBJ2-5, with D possibly called TRBD1 or TRBD2 (6 bases each). The sequenced sample was PBMCs, mostly from graft donor cells, obtained 360 days after TCRalphabeta/CD19-depleted stem cell transplant. The sequence came from a male patient under 10 years old who had a stem cell transplant for acute lymphoblastic leukemia, so the T cells may come from the graft donor. CDR3 in amino acids: CASSLATGATQYF. In DNA form, the CDR3 reads TGTGCCAGCAGTTTAGCGACGGGGGCGACCCAGTACTTC.